Each of the 26 T cell receptor beta chains below was sequenced from the same sample in a study of blood T cell repertoires in COVID-19. The assay was immunoSEQ multiplex PCR, and TCRdb's table has in-frame clones only and misses some. The data hold more than 70,000 clones, with less than 90% observed a single time. The specimen was peripheral blood. The origin of the receptors is a man older than 75 with active or convalescent COVID-19.

The V call is TRBV4-3, the J call TRBJ2-3; possible D gene TRBD2, 5 bases. The germline V gene has CDR1 LGHNA and CDR2 YSLEER. Trimming stripped 1 base from V and 7 bases from J, with 9 bases between. CDR3 length equals 13 residues. DNA of the CDR3: TGCGCCAGCAGCCAAGCAGCGGAGTATACGCAGTATTTT. As protein: CASSQAAEYTQYF.

This clone was observed once. The gene calls are TRBV21-1 and TRBJ1-1. TRBV21-1 is an annotated pseudogene. The CDR3 is 16 residues long. The CDR3 nucleotides read TGTGCCAGCAGCAATTTATTCCGAGGTCTCGACACTGAAGCTTTCTTT. Translation gives CASSNLFRGLDTEAFF.

The CDR3 nucleotides are TGTGCCAGCTCACCAACACCGGGACAGGGGGCTTACGAGCAGTACTTC. Translation: CASSPTPGQGAYEQYF. The chain recombines TRBV18 with TRBJ2-7; 12 bases agree with TRBD1. V shed 2 bases and J 4 bases; nucleotides not matched to a gene: 6. The CDR3 consists of 16 residues. CDR1 is KGHSH, CDR2 LQKENI, per germline.

This chain connects TRBV11-2 to TRBJ1-2; possible D gene TRBD1, 5 bases. The ends were cut back, 1 base at V and 4 bases at J, with 13 bases in the middle. The CDR3 spans 15 residues. Germline V gives CDR1 SGHAT, CDR2 FQNNGV. As DNA, the CDR3 is TGTGCCAGCAGCTTAGTGGCAGGGCAAAGCTATGGCTACACCTTC. Its protein is CASSLVAGQSYGYTF.

The chain joins TRBV10-1 to TRBJ1-1; 8 bases fit TRBD1. The trim removed 6 bases at V and 6 bases at J, leaving 9 bases unmatched. The germline V gene has CDR1 WNHNN and CDR2 SYGVQD (reference sequence). The CDR3 is 14 amino acids. In DNA, the CDR3 is TGCGCCAGCAGCGAAGACAGGGGTATCGCTGAAGCTTTCTTT. Translation gives CASSEDRGIAEAFF.

The chain has TRBV10-3 and TRBJ1-5, with TRBD1 matching over 7 bases. The germline gives CDR1 ENHRY, CDR2 SYGVKD. This CDR3 spans 16 amino acids. Unmatched junction bases numbered 13, after V lost 5 bases and J lost 6 bases. CDR3 region: CAISPQLVGGGQPQHF. In nucleotides, the CDR3 is TGTGCCATCAGTCCACAATTGGTAGGGGGCGGTCAGCCCCAGCATTTT.

This chain connects TRBV19 to TRBJ1-1; 10 bases are shared with TRBD1. This CDR3 spans 14 amino acids. With V trimmed by 3 bases and J by 7 bases, 5 bases remained unmatched. Per the germline V gene, CDR1 is LNHDA and CDR2 is SQIVND (reference sequence). In DNA form, the CDR3 reads TGTGCCAGTAGTATCGGGGACAGGGGCGATGAAGCTTTCTTT. Its translation: CASSIGDRGDEAFF.

V and J are TRBV7-6 and TRBJ2-7; D remains ambiguous. Germline V lookup: CDR1 SGHVS, CDR2 FNYEAQ. There are 14 residues in the CDR3. Trimming shortened V by 5 bases and J by 0 bases, and 11 bases separated the two germline ends. The CDR3 bases are TGTGCCAGCAGCCCTGGAGCTAGCTCCTACGAGCAGTACTTC. Encoded protein: CASSPGASSYEQYF. The full variable domain, completed using reference TRBV7-6 and TRBJ2-7, is GAGVSQSPRYKVTKRGQDVALRCDPISGHVSLYWYRQALGQGPEFLTYFNYEAQQDKSGLPNDRFSAERPEGSISTLTIQRTEQRDSAMYRCASSPGASSYEQYFGPGTRLTVT.

V gene TRBV6-5 combines with J gene TRBJ2-7, with 10 bases matching TRBD1. Germline loops: CDR1 MNHEY, CDR2 SVGAGI. Trimming removed 2 bases from V and 6 bases from J; junction bases left unmatched: 10. CDR3 length: 16 residues. The DNA of the CDR3 is TGTGCCAGCAGTTACCGACTCCGGGGACAGGGGACCGAGCAGTACTTC. Translation gives CASSYRLRGQGTEQYF.

V gene TRBV7-9 combines with J gene TRBJ2-1; possibly TRBD2 for D (5 bases). The V gene lost 3 bases and the J gene lost 10 bases, with 10 bases spanning the gap. The CDR3 runs to 12 residues. Looked up from germline, CDR1 is SEHNR and CDR2 is FQNEAQ (reference sequence). The CDR3 region has the DNA TGTGCCAGCAGCTTGACCGGGGTAGAGCAGTTCTTC. Its translation is CASSLTGVEQFF.

The V call is TRBV5-8, the J call TRBJ1-1; a possible D gene is TRBD1 (5 bases). V gave up 1 base and J gave up 1 base, with 26 bases separating them. CDR1 is SGHTS, CDR2 YDEGEE, per germline. The CDR3 loop spans 20 amino acids. In DNA form, the CDR3 reads TGTGCCAGCAGCTTGTTGAGAAACAATCTCGGGGGAGGGTGGAACACTGAAGCTTTCTTT. Protein: CASSLLRNNLGGGWNTEAFF.

The chain links TRBV30 to TRBJ2-7; D not resolved. This CDR3 comprises 12 residues. V was clipped by 0 bases and J by 3 bases, with 6 bases between them. Looked up from germline, CDR1 is GTSNPN and CDR2 is SVGIG (reference sequence). The CDR3 spells CAWSVGGYEQYF. The CDR3 nucleotides read TGTGCCTGGAGTGTCGGCGGCTACGAGCAGTACTTC.

The chain carries TRBV9 and TRBJ2-1, with TRBD2 matching over 7 bases. The length of the CDR3 is 15 residues. Germline V lookup: CDR1 SGDLS, CDR2 YYNGEE. The ends lost 4 bases at V and 1 base at J; junction bases unmatched: 5. The CDR3 DNA reads as TGTGCCAGCAGCCTTTTGGGAGGGTCCTACAATGAGCAGTTCTTC. This encodes CASSLLGGSYNEQFF.

This chain links TRBV5-6 with TRBJ1-5; the D is unclear. The CDR3 contains 15 residues. Germline CDR1 SGHDT, CDR2 YYEEEE. V lost 5 bases and J lost 5, with 17 bases in between. CDR3 loop: CASSSWAERYQPQHF. In DNA form, the CDR3 reads TGTGCCAGCAGTTCCTGGGCCGAAAGGTATCAGCCCCAGCATTTT. Filled out from reference TRBV5-6 and TRBJ1-5, the complete variable domain reads DAGVTQSPTHLIKTRGQQVTLRCSPKSGHDTVSWYQQALGQGPQFIFQYYEEEERQRGNFPDRFSGHQFPNYSSELNVNALLLGDSALYLCASSSWAERYQPQHFGDGTRLSIL.

This chain links TRBV7-3 with TRBJ2-1; 15 bases agree with TRBD2. V was pared by 4 bases and J by 5 bases, with 3 bases of the junction left unmatched. Germline-derived CDR1 and CDR2 are SGHTA and FQGTGA. CDR3 length equals 16 residues. The CDR3 DNA sequence: TGTGCCAGCAGCTCCGGACTAGCGGGAGGGAACAATGAGCAGTTCTTC. Residues: CASSSGLAGGNNEQFF.

Only one count was recorded for this clone. The chain couples TRBV28 to TRBJ2-5; 8 bases map to TRBD2. CDR3 length: 17 amino acids. Germline loops: CDR1 MDHEN, CDR2 SYDVKM. After removal of 5 bases from V and 4 bases from J, the junction contained 15 bases not matched to a gene. The CDR3, as DNA: TGTGCCAGCAGTCAGGGGCGGTCTAGCGGGTATTTAGAGACCCAGTACTTC. It codes for CASSQGRSSGYLETQYF.

This chain joins TRBV18 and TRBJ1-2, with a tentative D call TRBD1 (5 bases). V lost 3 bases to trimming and J lost 6 bases, with 14 bases between them. The CDR3 has 14 amino acids. Looked up from germline, CDR1 is KGHSH and CDR2 is LQKENI. The CDR3 spells CASSPTQGENGYTF. DNA for the CDR3: TGTGCCAGCTCACCCACACAAGGGGAAAATGGCTACACCTTC.

This clone was counted between two and nine times. The rearrangement joins TRBV10-2 to TRBJ1-3, with D tentatively TRBD1 (6 bases). Germline V gives CDR1 WSHSY, CDR2 SAAADI. V dropped 3 bases and J dropped 4 bases, with 13 bases sitting between them. There are 15 residues in the CDR3. DNA of the CDR3: TGCGCCAGCAGTGACCCAGGGGAAATAGGAAACACCATATATTTT. Residues: CASSDPGEIGNTIYF.

V is TRBV2 and J is TRBJ2-2; TRBD2 agrees at 10 bases. After removal of 4 bases from V and 9 bases from J, the junction contained 11 bases not matched to a gene. The V gene's germline CDR1 is SNHLY and CDR2 FYNNEI. The CDR3 runs 16 residues. CDR3 protein: CASSGTSGIGAWELFF. In DNA form, the CDR3 reads TGTGCCAGCAGTGGAACTAGCGGGATAGGAGCATGGGAGCTGTTTTTT.

V is TRBV5-1 and J is TRBJ1-2; 9 bases align to TRBD1. V dropped 3 bases and J dropped 4; count of bases not matched to a gene: 10. Looked up from germline, CDR1 is SGHRS and CDR2 is YFSETQ. The CDR3 contains 16 residues. CDR3 amino acids: CASSSTPGQGPYGYTF. CDR3 coding DNA: TGCGCCAGCAGCTCGACTCCGGGACAGGGACCCTATGGCTACACCTTC.

The chain combines TRBV7-2 with TRBJ1-5; D is ambiguous. Germline V gene data show CDR1 as SGHTA and CDR2 as FQGNSA. The CDR3 is 13 amino acids. The germline V and J ends were trimmed by 5 bases and 0 bases, with 5 bases remaining between them. The CDR3 region is CASSRDSNQPQHF. The DNA of the CDR3 is TGTGCCAGCAGCCGCGATAGCAATCAGCCCCAGCATTTT.

This rearrangement joins TRBV5-4 to TRBJ1-4, with 8 positions matching TRBD1. Trimming at V came to 4 bases and at J to 3 bases, leaving 2 bases not matched to a gene. Germline lookup yields CDR1 SGHNT and CDR2 YYREEE (reference sequence). The CDR3 length is 14 residues. This chain's CDR3 is CASSPTGANEKLFF. Here the CDR3 DNA reads TGTGCCAGCAGCCCGACAGGGGCTAATGAAAAACTGTTTTTT.

The V and J genes are TRBV11-3 and TRBJ2-2; 11 nucleotides match TRBD1. Unmatched junction bases numbered 13, after V lost 2 bases and J lost 5 bases. This CDR3 contains 19 residues. CDR1 is SGHNT and CDR2 is YENEEA in the germline V gene. CDR3 protein: CASSLFFVGGQGATGELFF. The CDR3, as DNA: TGTGCCAGCAGCTTATTTTTCGTTGGAGGACAGGGGGCGACCGGGGAGCTGTTTTTT.

The chain couples TRBV6-5 to TRBJ2-2, with D perhaps TRBD1 (6 bases). V was trimmed by 7 bases and J by 7 bases, leaving 13 bases between them. Germline CDR1 reads MNHEY; CDR2 reads SVGAGI. CDR3 size: 13 residues. CDR3 DNA: TGTGCCAGCACCTCTCAGGGGAACGGGGAGCTGTTTTTT. This codes for CASTSQGNGELFF.

This chain joins TRBV5-6 and TRBJ2-1; 11 bases align to TRBD2. CDR3 length: 14 residues. The V segment lost 2 bases and the J segment 9 bases; nucleotides outside the gene matches: 4. CDR1 SGHDT and CDR2 YYEEEE come from the germline V gene. CDR3 sequence (DNA): TGTGCCAGCAGCTTCCCTAGCGGGAGGAGTGAGCAGTTCTTC. Protein sequence: CASSFPSGRSEQFF.

The rearrangement uses TRBV5-1 and TRBJ2-6; 13 bases map to TRBD2. CDR1 is SGHRS, CDR2 YFSETQ, per germline. This CDR3 has 15 residues. J was trimmed by 6 bases and V by 7 bases; bases with no gene match: 4. In DNA, the CDR3 is TGCGCCAGCGGGACTAGCGGGATAAAGGCCAACGTCCTGACTTTC. Its translation is CASGTSGIKANVLTF.